This T cell receptor (beta chain) was obtained from a study of monozygotic twins with inflammatory bowel disease. The CDR3 spans 13 residues. In germline, CDR1 is SGDLS, CDR2 YYNGEE. After re-calling the 5' RACE reads, TCRdb lists one entry per CDR3 protein, DNA absent. This listing includes fewer than 350,000 distinct CDR3 sequences. The sample consisted of blood. The chain links TRBV9 to TRBJ2-3. This receptor was obtained from a human donor with ulcerative colitis or Crohn's disease, or a healthy co-twin of an affected twin (not recorded which). The CDR3: CASSVVGSGAQYF.